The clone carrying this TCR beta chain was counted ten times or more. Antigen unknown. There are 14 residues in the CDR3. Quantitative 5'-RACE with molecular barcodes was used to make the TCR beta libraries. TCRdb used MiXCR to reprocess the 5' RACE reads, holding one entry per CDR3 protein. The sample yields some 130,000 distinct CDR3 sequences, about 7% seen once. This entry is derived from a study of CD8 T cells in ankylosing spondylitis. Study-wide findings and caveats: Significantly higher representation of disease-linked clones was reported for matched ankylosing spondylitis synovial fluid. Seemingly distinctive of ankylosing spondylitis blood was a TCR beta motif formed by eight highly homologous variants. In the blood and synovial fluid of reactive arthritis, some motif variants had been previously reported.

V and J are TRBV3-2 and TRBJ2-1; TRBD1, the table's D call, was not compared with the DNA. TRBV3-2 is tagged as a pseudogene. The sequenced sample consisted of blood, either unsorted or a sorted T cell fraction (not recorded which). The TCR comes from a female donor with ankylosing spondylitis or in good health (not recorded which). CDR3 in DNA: TGTGCCAGCAGCCCCTGGACAGGGATCGATGAGCAGTTCTTC. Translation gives CASSPWTGIDEQFF.